These T cell receptor beta chains were read from a single sample in a study of molecular identifiers for immune sequencing clone quantification. Using its own MiXCR run on the PCR reads, TCRdb lists one record per CDR3 protein. Of about half a million distinct CDR3 sequences listed, about a fifth are singletons. The sample comprised naive CD8+ T cells from blood, with Jurkat cell RNA spiked in. These receptor sequences come from a human donor in good health. Some libraries in this study had Jurkat cell RNA spiked in. Each CDR3 is given with its conserved first and last residue. The order of the fields is clone size, V gene, J gene, D gene, CDR3 protein, CDR3 DNA. A D gene is named only where the DNA matches it firmly. The size field is filled for only some rows; it gives once, few, many or a size class.

abundance: .; v_gene: TRBV12-3/TRBV12-4; j_gene: TRBJ2-3; d_gene: TRBD2; CDR3aa: CASSFGTRPDTQYF; CDR3nt: TGTGCCAGCAGTTTCGGGACTAGACCAGATACGCAGTATTTT
abundance: .; v_gene: TRBV29-1; j_gene: TRBJ2-3; d_gene: TRBD2; CDR3aa: CSVDEELAELTDTQYF; CDR3nt: TGCAGCGTTGACGAGGAACTAGCGGAACTCACAGATACGCAGTATTTT
abundance: few; v_gene: TRBV27; j_gene: TRBJ1-5; d_gene: .; CDR3aa: CASSLFLGQPQHF; CDR3nt: TGTGCCAGCAGTTTATTCCTCGGTCAGCCCCAGCATTTT
abundance: .; v_gene: TRBV20-1; j_gene: TRBJ2-2; d_gene: .; CDR3aa: CSARDYANANTGELFF; CDR3nt: TGCAGTGCTAGAGATTACGCGAACGCGAACACCGGGGAGCTGTTTTTT
abundance: few; v_gene: TRBV19; j_gene: TRBJ2-3; d_gene: .; CDR3aa: CASSRSGTDTQYF; CDR3nt: TGTGCCAGTAGTAGGAGCGGCACAGATACGCAGTATTTT
abundance: .; v_gene: TRBV4-3; j_gene: TRBJ2-7; d_gene: .; CDR3aa: CASSQARQSYEQYF; CDR3nt: TGCGCCAGCAGCCAAGCGAGACAGTCCTACGAGCAGTACTTC
abundance: .; v_gene: TRBV20-1; j_gene: TRBJ2-1; d_gene: .; CDR3aa: CSAREWGNEQLF; CDR3nt: TGCAGTGCTAGAGAATGGGGGAATGAGCAGCTCTTC
abundance: .; v_gene: TRBV14; j_gene: TRBJ1-4; d_gene: .; CDR3aa: CASSQETEPEANEKLFF; CDR3nt: TGTGCCAGCAGCCAAGAAACGGAGCCAGAGGCTAATGAAAAACTGTTTTTT
abundance: once; v_gene: TRBV11-3; j_gene: TRBJ2-1; d_gene: TRBD1; CDR3aa: CASSRDRVHEQFF; CDR3nt: TGTGCCAGCAGCCGGGACAGGGTCCATGAGCAGTTCTTC
abundance: few; v_gene: TRBV27; j_gene: TRBJ2-7; d_gene: TRBD1; CDR3aa: CASSLGTGMDEQYF; CDR3nt: TGTGCCAGCAGTTTAGGGACAGGGATGGACGAGCAGTACTTC
abundance: few; v_gene: TRBV7-9; j_gene: TRBJ2-7; d_gene: .; CDR3aa: CASSLAKGRTYEQYF; CDR3nt: TGTGCCAGCAGCTTAGCCAAGGGGAGGACCTACGAGCAGTACTTC
abundance: many; v_gene: TRBV5-1; j_gene: TRBJ2-4; d_gene: .; CDR3aa: CASRDGLAKNIQYF; CDR3nt: TGCGCCAGCAGGGATGGTTTGGCCAAAAACATTCAGTACTTC
abundance: .; v_gene: TRBV2; j_gene: TRBJ2-5; d_gene: TRBD2; CDR3aa: CASRVLAGGTETQYF; CDR3nt: TGTGCCAGCAGGGTGCTAGCGGGAGGGACGGAGACCCAGTACTTC
abundance: many; v_gene: TRBV7-6; j_gene: TRBJ2-3; d_gene: .; CDR3aa: CASSLVGGTTDTQYF; CDR3nt: TGTGCCAGCAGCTTGGTGGGCGGGACCACAGATACGCAGTATTTT
abundance: many; v_gene: TRBV7-9; j_gene: TRBJ1-4; d_gene: .; CDR3aa: CASSPPGDNEKLFF; CDR3nt: TGTGCCAGCAGCCCACCGGGGGATAATGAAAAACTGTTTTTT
abundance: many; v_gene: TRBV6-2/TRBV6-3; j_gene: TRBJ2-3; d_gene: .; CDR3aa: CASSRTDTQYF; CDR3nt: TGTGCCAGCAGTCGCACAGATACGCAGTATTTT
abundance: few; v_gene: TRBV7-9; j_gene: TRBJ1-1; d_gene: .; CDR3aa: CASSLQLARRVGLDTEAFF; CDR3nt: TGTGCCAGCAGCTTACAACTGGCAAGACGAGTCGGGTTAGACACTGAAGCTTTCTTT
abundance: many; v_gene: TRBV7-9; j_gene: TRBJ2-2; d_gene: .; CDR3aa: CASSPEGLTGELFF; CDR3nt: TGTGCCAGCAGCCCCGAAGGATTAACCGGGGAGCTGTTTTTT
abundance: .; v_gene: TRBV6-1; j_gene: TRBJ2-3; d_gene: .; CDR3aa: CASSEGFADTQYF; CDR3nt: TGTGCCAGCAGTGAAGGGTTCGCAGATACGCAGTATTTT
abundance: many; v_gene: TRBV5-4; j_gene: TRBJ1-1; d_gene: TRBD1; CDR3aa: CASSSRTDRENTEAFF; CDR3nt: TGTGCCAGCAGCTCGAGGACGGACAGGGAGAACACTGAAGCTTTCTTT
abundance: .; v_gene: TRBV12-3/TRBV12-4; j_gene: TRBJ2-7; d_gene: .; CDR3aa: CASSTSGAGYSYEQYF; CDR3nt: .
abundance: .; v_gene: TRBV6-2/TRBV6-3; j_gene: TRBJ1-2; d_gene: .; CDR3aa: CASLGQTSGYGYTF; CDR3nt: TGTGCCAGCCTTGGGCAGACGTCTGGCTATGGCTACACCTTC
abundance: few; v_gene: TRBV23-1; j_gene: TRBJ2-1; d_gene: TRBD1; CDR3aa: CACSQSIPTGGIGYEQFF; CDR3nt: TGCGCCTGCAGTCAATCGATACCGACAGGGGGTATCGGCTATGAGCAGTTCTTC
abundance: few; v_gene: TRBV7-6; j_gene: TRBJ2-1; d_gene: .; CDR3aa: CASSSPLGNNERFF; CDR3nt: TGTGCCAGCAGCTCTCCCCTCGGAAACAATGAGCGGTTCTTC
abundance: .; v_gene: TRBV14; j_gene: TRBJ1-4; d_gene: .; CDR3aa: CASSQSQDTNNEKLFF; CDR3nt: TGTGCCAGCAGCCAATCACAAGACACCAATAATGAAAAACTGTTTTTT
abundance: many; v_gene: TRBV25-1; j_gene: TRBJ2-6; d_gene: .; CDR3aa: CASSGQAPTLSGANVLTF; CDR3nt: TGTGCCAGCAGTGGACAGGCCCCTACCTTATCTGGGGCCAACGTCCTGACTTTC
abundance: few; v_gene: TRBV27; j_gene: TRBJ1-1; d_gene: .; CDR3aa: CASSSTVKTEAFF; CDR3nt: TGTGCCAGCAGTTCGACAGTGAAAACTGAAGCTTTCTTT
abundance: .; v_gene: TRBV4-1; j_gene: TRBJ2-7; d_gene: TRBD2; CDR3aa: CASSHLAGGSSYEQYF; CDR3nt: TGCGCCAGCAGCCATTTAGCGGGGGGGAGCTCCTACGAGCAGTACTTC
abundance: .; v_gene: TRBV5-1; j_gene: TRBJ2-7; d_gene: TRBD1; CDR3aa: CASSHRQGGSYEQYF; CDR3nt: TGCGCCAGCAGCCACAGACAGGGGGGATCCTACGAGCAGTACTTC
abundance: .; v_gene: TRBV11-2; j_gene: TRBJ2-5; d_gene: TRBD2; CDR3aa: CASSLVPSGLFGTQYF; CDR3nt: TGTGCCAGCAGCTTAGTCCCTAGCGGACTTTTCGGGACCCAGTACTTC